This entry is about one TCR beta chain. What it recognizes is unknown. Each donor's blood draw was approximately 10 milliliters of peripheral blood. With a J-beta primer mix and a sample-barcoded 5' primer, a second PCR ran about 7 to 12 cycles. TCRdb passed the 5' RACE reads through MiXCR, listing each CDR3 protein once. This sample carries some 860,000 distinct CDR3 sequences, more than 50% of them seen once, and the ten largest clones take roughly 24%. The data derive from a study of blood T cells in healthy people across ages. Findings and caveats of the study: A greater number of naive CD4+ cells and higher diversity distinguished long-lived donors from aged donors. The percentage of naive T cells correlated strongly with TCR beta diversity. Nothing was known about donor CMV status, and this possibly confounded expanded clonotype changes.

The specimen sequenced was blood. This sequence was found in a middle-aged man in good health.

CDR3 nucleotide sequence: TGTGCCAGCGGGTGGGGGATAGAGACCCAGTACTTC. Amino acid sequence: CASGWGIETQYF. This rearrangement joins TRBV27 to TRBJ2-5; TRBD1 or TRBD2 may be the D gene (5 bases each). Germline CDR1 MNHEY, CDR2 SMNVEV (reference sequence). V lost 8 bases and J lost 4, with 11 bases in between. The CDR3 spans 12 residues.